This entry is about one T cell receptor beta chain. Authors' data handling: Reference gene primer amplification gave estimated nucleated cell counts. The protocol was immunoSEQ multiplex PCR, while the TCRdb copy is restricted to in-frame clones and leaves out a portion. That table supplies the V and J calls and clone size; D and trimming were determined from the DNA. The sample holds about 37,000 clones, 70% to 90% seen once. This record comes from a study of blood T cell repertoires in COVID-19. Looking at the study overall: T cells, B-cell-depleted T cells, or PBMCs supplied cDNA or gDNA.

This CDR3 is built from 17 residues. Trimming took 5 bases from V and 3 from J; bases not matched to a gene: 12. Per germline, CDR1 SGHAT and CDR2 FQNNGV. Material: peripheral blood. The rearrangement links TRBV11-2 to TRBJ2-5; 10 bases match TRBD2. The TCR sequence derives from a man aged 70 or older with acute or convalescent COVID-19. CDR3 residues: CASSLGSLTSGEETQYF. CDR3 nucleotide sequence: TGTGCCAGCAGCCTCGGCTCCCTAACTAGCGGGGAAGAGACCCAGTACTTC.